The 15 T cell receptor beta chains below all came from one sample that was sequenced in a study of cytomegalovirus exposure and HLA in healthy donors. Researchers ran the PCR with 60 Vbeta and 13 Jbeta primers. Only in-frame clones appear in the TCRdb table, and some are missing; sequencing was by immunoSEQ multiplex PCR. The sample holds about 82,000 clones, less than 85% seen once. Sequenced material: PBMCs. The receptors come from a human donor in good health.

The J gene is TRBJ1-1, the V gene TRBV29-1; TRBD1 is a possible D gene (6 bases). The CDR3 spans 13 residues. Germline CDR1 SQVTM, CDR2 ANQGSEA. V lost 7 bases and J lost 3, with 15 bases in between. The CDR3 DNA sequence: TGCAGCGCCCGCGGGGGGCGGGACACTGAAGCTTTCTTT. Residues: CSARGGRDTEAFF.

The J gene is TRBJ2-5, the V gene TRBV15; 10 bases align to TRBD2. TRBJ2-7 explains the end of the DNA better; the J call may be wrong. Germline lookup yields CDR1 LNHNV and CDR2 YYDKDF (reference sequence). CDR3 length: 15 amino acids. The CDR3 nucleotides read TGTGCCACCAGCAGTCTAGCGGGGGCCTCCTACGAGCAGTACTTC. Translating gives CATSSLAGASYEQYF.

V is TRBV5-1 and J is TRBJ2-2; the match to TRBD1 covers 7 bases. CDR3 size: 15 residues. The junction had 10 bases not matched to a gene; V was cut back by 1 base and J by 10 bases. CDR1 is SGHRS and CDR2 is YFSETQ in the germline V gene. In DNA form, the CDR3 reads TGCGCCAGCAGCTTGCGAACAGGGGCCACGATGGAGCTGTTTTTT. Translating gives CASSLRTGATMELFF.

This clone occurred a few times. The V call is TRBV19, the J call TRBJ1-2; 9 nucleotides agree with TRBD1. With V trimmed by 10 bases and J by 8 bases, 5 bases remained unmatched. Germline V gives CDR1 LNHDA, CDR2 SQIVND (reference sequence). The CDR3 spans 11 residues. The CDR3 spells CATFDRGGYTF. CDR3 DNA: TGTGCCACCTTCGACAGGGGGGGCTACACCTTC.

The chain combines TRBV7-8 with TRBJ1-1, with unresolved D. Trimming cost V 7 bases and J 1 base, with 10 bases left between them. Germline V gene lookup returns CDR1 SGHVS and CDR2 FQNEAQ. CDR3 length equals 13 residues. The CDR3 loop is CASKYAGNTEAFF. In DNA, the CDR3 is TGTGCCAGCAAGTACGCAGGGAACACTGAAGCTTTCTTT.

Note on this clone: The junction and the germline gene differ at one end; a read error may be behind it. V is TRBV30 and J is TRBJ1-6; possible D gene TRBD1, 5 bases. In germline, CDR1 is GTSNPN, CDR2 SVGIG (reference sequence). This CDR3 has 15 amino acids. The CDR3 sequence: CAWSRQLSYNSPLNF. The CDR3 DNA reads TGTGCCTGGAGCCGACAGCTCTCCTATAATTCACCCCTCAACTTT.

V usage is TRBV7-6 and J usage is TRBJ2-7; 9 positions agree with TRBD1. The CDR3 is 14 residues long. Germline trimming cut 1 base from V and 2 bases from J; bases unmatched to any gene: 0. Per the germline V gene, CDR1 is SGHVS and CDR2 is FNYEAQ. CDR3 sequence (DNA): TGTGCCAGCAGCTTAGGACAGGGGGCCTACGAGCAGTACTTC. Protein product: CASSLGQGAYEQYF.

The chain couples TRBV9 to TRBJ2-5; 9 bases fit TRBD2. Unmatched junction bases numbered 4, after V lost 0 bases and J lost 1 base. Germline CDR1 and CDR2: SGDLS and YYNGEE. This CDR3 has 16 residues. CDR3 DNA sequence: TGTGCCAGCAGCGTAGATAGCGGGGGAGTCCAAGAGACCCAGTACTTC. It yields the protein CASSVDSGGVQETQYF.

The chain combines TRBV18 with TRBJ1-1; a possible D gene is TRBD1 (5 bases). The CDR3 consists of 15 residues. V gave up 4 bases and J gave up 2 bases, with 14 bases separating them. CDR1 is KGHSH and CDR2 is LQKENI in the germline V gene. In DNA, the CDR3 is TGTGCCAGCTCACTTCTTGGGGCGCTCAACACTGAAGCTTTCTTT. As protein: CASSLLGALNTEAFF. Full variable domain (remainder filled in from reference TRBV18 and TRBJ1-1): NAGVMQNPRHLVRRRGQEARLRCSPMKGHSHVYWYRQLPEEGLKFMVYLQKENIIDESGMPKERFSAEFPKEGPSILRIQQVVRGDSAAYFCASSLLGALNTEAFFGQGTRLTVV.

Regarding this clone: At one of its ends the junction is not consistent with the germline gene, which may arise from a read error. J is TRBJ1-5 and V is TRBV27; 8 nucleotides match TRBD1. CDR3 length: 14 amino acids. Germline assignment: CDR1 MNHEY and CDR2 SMNVEV (reference sequence). The CDR3 DNA reads TGTGCCAGCAGGCTCGGACAGGGCGGTCAGCCCCAGAATTTT. It is translated as CASRLGQGGQPQNF.

The chain uses TRBV29-1 and TRBJ1-2, with D hard to call. Germline V gives CDR1 SQVTM, CDR2 ANQGSEA. This CDR3 has 12 amino acids. V dropped 0 bases and J dropped 4 bases, with 6 bases sitting between them. The CDR3 DNA sequence: TGCAGCGTTGAAGATACGAGCTATGGCTACACCTTC. It yields the protein CSVEDTSYGYTF.

This chain connects TRBV5-1 to TRBJ2-3, with a tentative D call TRBD1 (5 bases). CDR3 length: 16 residues. V was pared by 0 bases and J by 5 bases, with 16 bases between. CDR1 is SGHRS, CDR2 YFSETQ, per germline. Written as DNA, the CDR3 is TGCGCCAGCAGCTTGGCCTCCGGCAGGGATGGAGATACGCAGTATTTT. Translated: CASSLASGRDGDTQYF.

This clone came up once. This chain joins TRBV7-9 and TRBJ1-2, with D hard to call. There are 13 residues in the CDR3. CDR1 and CDR2 from the germline V gene are SEHNR and FQNEAQ (reference sequence). V dropped 5 bases and J dropped 8 bases, with 15 bases sitting between them. The CDR3 DNA sequence: TGTGCCAGCAGCACAGAGAGCGGGTGGGGCTACACCTTC. This translates into CASSTESGWGYTF.

This clone has a handful of counts. The rearrangement joins TRBV5-6 to TRBJ1-2, with a weak D call TRBD1 (6 bases). CDR3 length: 15 residues. Trimming stripped 2 bases from V and 1 base from J, with 12 bases between. The germline CDR1 and CDR2 sequences are SGHDT and YYEEEE. CDR3 in amino acids: CASSFRGRGNYGYTF. The CDR3 nucleotides are TGTGCCAGCAGCTTTAGGGGCAGGGGTAACTATGGCTACACCTTC.

This clone has only a few counts. The chain joins TRBV19 to TRBJ1-2, with 11 bases identical to TRBD1. J lost 3 bases, V lost 4 bases, and 4 bases had no gene match. Germline-derived CDR1 and CDR2 are LNHDA and SQIVND (reference sequence). The CDR3 runs to 15 residues. The CDR3 loop reads CASSTGQGADYGYTF. CDR3 DNA: TGTGCCAGTAGTACCGGACAGGGGGCGGACTATGGCTACACCTTC.